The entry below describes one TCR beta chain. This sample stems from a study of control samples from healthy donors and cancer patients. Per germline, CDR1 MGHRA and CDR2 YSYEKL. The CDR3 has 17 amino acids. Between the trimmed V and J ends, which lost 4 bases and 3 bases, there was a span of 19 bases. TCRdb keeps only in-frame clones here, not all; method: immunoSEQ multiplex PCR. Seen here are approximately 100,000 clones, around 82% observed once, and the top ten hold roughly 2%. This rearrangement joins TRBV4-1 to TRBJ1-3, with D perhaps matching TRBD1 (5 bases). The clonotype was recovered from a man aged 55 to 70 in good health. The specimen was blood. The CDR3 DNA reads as TGCGCCAGCAGCCGGGACCCCGGAGGGAGACTTGGAAACACCATATATTTT. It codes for CASSRDPGGRLGNTIYF.